The clone carrying this TCR beta chain occurred once. Original processing notes: Nucleated cell number was recorded as an estimate derived from reference gene primer amplification. Clones were read by immunoSEQ multiplex PCR, and TCRdb kept only the in-frame ones, dropping some. V and J calls and clone size are as listed in that table; D and trimming were resolved from the DNA. The sample carries around 430,000 clones, about nine tenths recorded once. This record belongs to a study of blood T cell repertoires in COVID-19. This sequence originates from a woman aged 50 to 65 with COVID-19, enrolled during active disease. Sequenced sample: peripheral blood.

CDR3 sequence: CAISDSAGGDEKLFF. Here the CDR3 DNA reads TGTGCCATCAGTGATTCGGCGGGGGGCGATGAAAAACTGTTTTTT. The V and J genes are TRBV10-3 and TRBJ1-4, with D possibly TRBD1 on 6 matching bases. The CDR3 is 15 residues long. The V and J ends lost 3 bases and 6 bases respectively, with 14 bases between them. Germline V gene sequence: CDR1 ENHRY, CDR2 SYGVKD.